Shown below are 4 T cell receptor beta chains from a single sample sequenced in a study of T cell clones after liver transplantation. The assay was immunoSEQ multiplex PCR, and TCRdb's table has in-frame clones only and misses some. The sample carries some 15,000 clones, around 90% recorded once. The input for sequencing was CD8+ T cells from blood, taken before liver transplant. Source of these receptors: a human donor who received a liver transplant.

This chain uses TRBV19 with TRBJ1-1; D is perhaps TRBD1 (6 bases). CDR1 LNHDA and CDR2 SQIVND come from the germline V gene (reference sequence). There are 12 residues in the CDR3. Deletions cut 8 bases from V and 8 bases from J, with 15 bases between. CDR3 protein: CASLRSGVEAFF. CDR3 bases: TGTGCCAGTCTAAGATCAGGGGTAGAAGCTTTCTTT.

The chain employs TRBV27 and TRBJ2-1; D ambiguous. Germline assignment: CDR1 MNHEY and CDR2 SMNVEV (reference sequence). With 7 bases removed from V and 4 bases from J, the gap between germline ends came to 5 bases. CDR3 length: 11 residues. DNA for the CDR3: TGTGCCAGCATGGAATACAATGAGCAGTTCTTC. Translation gives CASMEYNEQFF.

This clone showed up just once. This chain uses TRBV6-5 with TRBJ1-5; 7 positions match TRBD1. Unmatched junction bases numbered 6, after V lost 4 bases and J lost 6 bases. The CDR3 sequence is 14 residues long. Germline V lookup: CDR1 MNHEY, CDR2 SVGAGI. As DNA, the CDR3 is TGTGCCAGCAGTTCTGAGACAGGGAGTCAGCCCCAGCATTTT. Translation gives CASSSETGSQPQHF.

The DNA for the CDR3 is TGTGCCAGTAGTATGAGACTAGCGGAGCTCGAGCAGTACTTC. Its translation is CASSMRLAELEQYF. The chain recombines TRBV19 with TRBJ2-7; 9 positions match TRBD2. Germline V gene data show CDR1 as LNHDA and CDR2 as SQIVND (reference sequence). The CDR3 covers 14 residues. V lost 3 bases, J lost 6 bases, and 6 bases stayed unmatched.